This T cell receptor (beta chain) was documented in a study of control samples from healthy donors and cancer patients. V lost 5 bases to trimming and J lost 0 bases, with 10 bases between them. The CDR3 loop spans 14 amino acids. From germline, CDR1 is MNHEY and CDR2 SVGAGI. This clone appeared a few times. The table came from immunoSEQ multiplex PCR; TCRdb's copy has only in-frame clones and leaves some out. The sample has over 10,000 clones, around four fifths seen once. Sequencing was performed on formalin-fixed, paraffin-embedded tissue. This clonotype was obtained from a male donor with melanoma. The V and J genes are TRBV6-5 and TRBJ1-2; weak D call: TRBD1 (5 bases). The CDR3 DNA reads TGTGCCAGCAGTCTGACAGACTCTAACTATGGCTACACCTTC. It yields the protein CASSLTDSNYGYTF.